Listed here are 10 T cell receptor beta chains from one sample, sequenced in a study of cytomegalovirus exposure and HLA in healthy donors. PCR amplification relied on 60 Vbeta primers (plus 13 Jbeta primers). The repertoire was sequenced with immunoSEQ multiplex PCR; TCRdb's copy has only in-frame clones and lacks some. Its clone listing holds 190,000 or so clones. Specimen: PBMCs. These receptors came from a boy younger than 18 in good health and CMV-seronegative.

V gene TRBV5-1 combines with J gene TRBJ1-2, with D hard to call. Germline-derived CDR1 and CDR2 are SGHRS and YFSETQ. The CDR3 has 16 residues. V lost 1 base, J lost 4 bases, and 17 bases lay in between. This chain's CDR3 is CASSLSQPTIPYGYTF. The CDR3 DNA sequence: TGCGCCAGCAGCTTGTCACAGCCGACCATCCCCTATGGCTACACCTTC.

The rearrangement uses TRBV6-1 and TRBJ2-7; 10 positions agree with TRBD1. With 11 bases clipped from V and 6 bases from J, the junction kept 10 bases outside the gene matches. The CDR3 has 13 amino acids. Germline lookup yields CDR1 MNHNS and CDR2 SASEGT. The CDR3 here is CACMWGQGSEQYF. The CDR3 DNA follows: TGTGCCTGCATGTGGGGACAGGGGTCCGAGCAGTACTTC.

The chain couples TRBV5-4 to TRBJ2-1; 8 nucleotides agree with TRBD2. V dropped 4 bases and J dropped 1; count of bases not matched to a gene: 10. This CDR3 contains 17 residues. CDR1 is SGHNT and CDR2 is YYREEE in the germline V gene (reference sequence). The DNA of the CDR3 is TGTGCCAGCAGCAGGTTAGCGGGGTTCATTTCCTACAATGAGCAGTTCTTC. Its protein product is CASSRLAGFISYNEQFF. The full variable domain, in which reference TRBV5-4 and TRBJ2-1 provide the parts outside the CDR3, is ETGVTQSPTHLIKTRGQQVTLRCSSQSGHNTVSWYQQALGQGPQFIFQYYREEENGRGNFPPRFSGLQFPNYSSELNVNALELDDSALYLCASSRLAGFISYNEQFFGPGTRLTVL.

The chain is built from TRBV11-3 and TRBJ1-1; possibly TRBD1 for D (5 bases). Trimming removed 0 bases at V and 4 bases at J, with 12 bases between. Germline CDR1 reads SGHNT; CDR2 reads YENEEA. The CDR3 has 15 residues. The CDR3 loop is CASSLDLGAPTEAFF. Here the CDR3 DNA reads TGTGCCAGCAGCTTAGATCTTGGGGCCCCCACTGAAGCTTTCTTT. Filled out from reference TRBV11-3 and TRBJ1-1, the complete variable domain reads EAGVVQSPRYKIIEKKQPVAFWCNPISGHNTLYWYLQNLGQGPELLIRYENEEAVDDSQLPKDRFSAERLKGVDSTLKIQPAELGDSAVYLCASSLDLGAPTEAFFGQGTRLTVV.

On this clone: The junction departs from the called germline gene at one end, perhaps through a read error. This chain joins TRBV5-5 and TRBJ1-5; D is ambiguous. Germline CDR1 reads SGHKS; CDR2 reads YYEKEE (reference sequence). This CDR3 is 15 amino acids long. CDR3 protein: CASGLMWGVNQPQHF. The CDR3 DNA reads TGTGCCAGCGGCTTGATGTGGGGAGTCAATCAGCCCCAGCATTTT.

The chain uses TRBV7-6 and TRBJ1-3, with 7 bases identical to TRBD1. CDR1 and CDR2 from the germline V gene are SGHVS and FNYEAQ. The CDR3 is 16 residues long. J gave up 0 bases and V 3 bases, and 5 bases lay outside the gene matches. This CDR3 is CASSFGPGGSGNTIYF. CDR3 coding DNA: TGTGCCAGCAGCTTTGGGCCAGGGGGCTCTGGAAACACCATATATTTT.

This chain uses TRBV28 with TRBJ2-7, with 7 bases matching TRBD2. V lost 5 bases to trimming and J lost 3 bases; unmatched junction nucleotides: 13. The CDR3 length is 16 residues. CDR1 and CDR2 from the germline V gene are MDHEN and SYDVKM. The CDR3 protein is CASSPSGRWDGYEQYF. DNA for the CDR3: TGTGCCAGCAGTCCATCCGGGAGGTGGGACGGCTACGAGCAGTACTTC.

J is TRBJ2-5 and V is TRBV5-1; maybe TRBD1 (6 bases). V was trimmed by 4 bases and J by 1 base, leaving 11 bases between them. The germline gives CDR1 SGHRS, CDR2 YFSETQ. CDR3 length: 14 amino acids. The CDR3 reads CASSTSDSQETQYF. The CDR3 DNA reads as TGCGCCAGCAGCACATCGGACAGCCAAGAGACCCAGTACTTC.

V and J are TRBV14 and TRBJ2-7; 7 nucleotides match TRBD2. The V segment lost 1 base and the J segment 5 bases; nucleotides outside the gene matches: 5. Germline CDR1 SGHDN, CDR2 FVKESK. The CDR3 has 14 residues. The CDR3 reads CASSQVGGKNEQYF. CDR3 DNA: TGTGCCAGCAGCCAAGTGGGGGGGAAGAACGAGCAGTACTTC.

V and J are TRBV5-1 and TRBJ2-5; no definite D call. Germline CDR1 reads SGHRS; CDR2 reads YFSETQ. Trimming removed 0 bases from V and 5 bases from J, with 5 bases in between. CDR3 length equals 12 residues. This CDR3 reads CASSLDRETQYF. The CDR3 DNA is TGCGCCAGCAGCTTGGACCGGGAGACCCAGTACTTC.